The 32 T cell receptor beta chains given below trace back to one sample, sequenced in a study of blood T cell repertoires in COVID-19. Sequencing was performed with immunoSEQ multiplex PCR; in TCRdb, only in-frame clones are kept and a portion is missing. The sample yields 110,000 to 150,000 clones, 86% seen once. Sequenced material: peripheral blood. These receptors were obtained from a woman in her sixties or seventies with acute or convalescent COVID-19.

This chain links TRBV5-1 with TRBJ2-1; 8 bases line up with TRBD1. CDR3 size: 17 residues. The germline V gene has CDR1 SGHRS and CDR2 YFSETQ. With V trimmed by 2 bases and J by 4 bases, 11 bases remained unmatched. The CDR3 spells CASSFPRQGAAYNEQFF. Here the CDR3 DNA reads TGCGCCAGCAGCTTCCCCCGCCAGGGGGCCGCATACAATGAGCAGTTCTTC.

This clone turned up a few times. The CDR3 DNA follows: TGCGCCAGCAGCTCGGGACTAGCGGGGAAAGCAGATACGCAGTATTTT. Its protein product is CASSSGLAGKADTQYF. The chain is built from TRBV4-3 and TRBJ2-3; TRBD2 matches at 13 bases. This CDR3 has 16 residues. Germline V gene data show CDR1 as LGHNA and CDR2 as YSLEER. V gave up 5 bases and J gave up 4 bases; unmatched junction bases: 6.

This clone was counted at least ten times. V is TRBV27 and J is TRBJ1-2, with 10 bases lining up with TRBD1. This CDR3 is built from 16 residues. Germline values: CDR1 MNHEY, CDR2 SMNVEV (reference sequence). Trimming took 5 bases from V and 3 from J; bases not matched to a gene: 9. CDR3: CASSTRDRGGYYGYTF. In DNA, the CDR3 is TGTGCCAGCAGTACCCGGGACAGGGGAGGGTACTATGGCTACACCTTC.

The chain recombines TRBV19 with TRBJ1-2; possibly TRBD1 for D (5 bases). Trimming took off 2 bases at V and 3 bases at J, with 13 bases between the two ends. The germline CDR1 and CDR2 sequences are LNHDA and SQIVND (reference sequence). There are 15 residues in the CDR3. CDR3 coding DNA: TGTGCCAGTAGTATATTCGCAGGGTATGACTATGGCTACACCTTC. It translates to CASSIFAGYDYGYTF.

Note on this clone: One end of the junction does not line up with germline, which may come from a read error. The chain's CDR3 is CASSLDGADREVIF. CDR3 nucleotide sequence: TGTGCCAGCAGCTTAGACGGCGCGGACAGGGAAGTCATCTTC. The V call is TRBV11-3, the J call TRBJ2-1; 8 bases are a match to TRBD1. The CDR3 is made up of 14 amino acids. The germline V gene has CDR1 SGHNT and CDR2 YENEEA.

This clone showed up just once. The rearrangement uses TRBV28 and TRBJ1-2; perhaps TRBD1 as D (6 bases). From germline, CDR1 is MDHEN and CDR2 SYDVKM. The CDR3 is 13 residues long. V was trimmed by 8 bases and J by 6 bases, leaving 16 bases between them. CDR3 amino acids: CASLTYRENGYTF. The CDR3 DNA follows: TGTGCCAGCCTGACCTACAGGGAGAATGGCTACACCTTC.

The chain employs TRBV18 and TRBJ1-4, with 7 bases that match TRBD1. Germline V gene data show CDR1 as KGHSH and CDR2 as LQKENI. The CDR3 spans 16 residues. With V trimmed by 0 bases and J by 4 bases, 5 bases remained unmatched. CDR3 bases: TGTGCCAGCTCACCACCGGAACAGGGGCGTAATGAAAAACTGTTTTTT. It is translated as CASSPPEQGRNEKLFF.

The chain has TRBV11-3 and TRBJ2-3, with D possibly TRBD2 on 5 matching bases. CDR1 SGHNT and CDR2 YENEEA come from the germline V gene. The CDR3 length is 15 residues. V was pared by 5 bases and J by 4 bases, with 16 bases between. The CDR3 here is CASSPLEGGADTQYF. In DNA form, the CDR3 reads TGTGCCAGCAGCCCCCTAGAAGGAGGTGCAGATACGCAGTATTTT.

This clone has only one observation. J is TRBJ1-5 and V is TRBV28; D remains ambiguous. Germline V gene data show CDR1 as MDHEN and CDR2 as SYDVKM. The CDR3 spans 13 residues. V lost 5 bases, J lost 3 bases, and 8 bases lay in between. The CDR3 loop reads CASSEANNQPQHF. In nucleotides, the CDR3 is TGTGCCAGCAGTGAGGCTAACAATCAGCCCCAGCATTTT.

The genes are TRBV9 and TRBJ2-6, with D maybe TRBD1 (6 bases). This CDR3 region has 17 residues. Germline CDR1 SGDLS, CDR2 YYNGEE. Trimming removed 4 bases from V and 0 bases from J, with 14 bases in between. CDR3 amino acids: CASSPIPRGSGANVLTF. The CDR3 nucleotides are TGTGCCAGCAGCCCCATACCCAGGGGCTCTGGGGCCAACGTCCTGACTTTC.

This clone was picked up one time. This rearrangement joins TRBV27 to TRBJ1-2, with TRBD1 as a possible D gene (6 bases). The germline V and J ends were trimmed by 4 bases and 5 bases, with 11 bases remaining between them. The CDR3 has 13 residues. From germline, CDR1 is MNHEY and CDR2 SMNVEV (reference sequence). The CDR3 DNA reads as TGTGCCAGCAGTTCGCATACAGGGTATGGCTACACCTTC. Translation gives CASSSHTGYGYTF.

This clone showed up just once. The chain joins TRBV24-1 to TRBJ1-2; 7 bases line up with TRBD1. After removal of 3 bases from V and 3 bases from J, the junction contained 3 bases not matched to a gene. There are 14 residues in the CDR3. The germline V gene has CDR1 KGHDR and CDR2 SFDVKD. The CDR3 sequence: CATSDRGRDYGYTF. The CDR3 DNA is TGTGCCACCAGTGATAGGGGGCGCGACTATGGCTACACCTTC.

The CDR3 loop reads CASSLSLSYEQYF. CDR3 sequence (DNA): TGTGCCAGCAGTTTATCCCTCAGCTACGAGCAGTACTTC. The chain employs TRBV12-3 or TRBV12-4 and TRBJ2-7; D unclear. CDR3 length equals 13 residues. Trimming pared 2 bases from V and 3 bases from J, leaving 8 bases between.

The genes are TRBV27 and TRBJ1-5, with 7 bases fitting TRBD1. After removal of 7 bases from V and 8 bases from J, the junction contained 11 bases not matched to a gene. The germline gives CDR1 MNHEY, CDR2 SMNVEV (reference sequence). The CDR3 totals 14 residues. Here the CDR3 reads CASTPTGRIEPQHF. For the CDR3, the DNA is TGTGCCAGCACCCCGACAGGGAGAATCGAGCCCCAGCATTTT.

DNA of the CDR3: TGTGCCAGCAGCCAAGATCCTCGGCTAGCGGGGGCGAGTGAGCAGTTCTTC. Its translation: CASSQDPRLAGASEQFF. The V gene is TRBV4-2, the J gene TRBJ2-1, with 10 positions matching TRBD2. Germline lookup yields CDR1 LGHNA and CDR2 YNFKEQ. CDR3 size: 17 residues. J gave up 9 bases and V 0 bases, and 11 bases lay outside the gene matches.

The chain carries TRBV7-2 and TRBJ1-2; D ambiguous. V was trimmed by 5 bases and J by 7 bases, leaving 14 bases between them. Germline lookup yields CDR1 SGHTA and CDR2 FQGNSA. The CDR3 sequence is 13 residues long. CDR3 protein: CASSAPGRIGYTF. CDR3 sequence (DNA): TGTGCCAGCAGCGCACCCGGGAGAATTGGCTACACCTTC.

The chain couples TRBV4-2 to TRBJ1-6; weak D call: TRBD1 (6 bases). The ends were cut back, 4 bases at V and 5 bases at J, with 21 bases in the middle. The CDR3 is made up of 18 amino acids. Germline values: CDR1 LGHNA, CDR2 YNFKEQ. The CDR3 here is CASSPRGAGVGDNSPLHF. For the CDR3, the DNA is TGTGCCAGCAGCCCAAGAGGTGCAGGGGTCGGGGATAATTCACCCCTCCACTTT.

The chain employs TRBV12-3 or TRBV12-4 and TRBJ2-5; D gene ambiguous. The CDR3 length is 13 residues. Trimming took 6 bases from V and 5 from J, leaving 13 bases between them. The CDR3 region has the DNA TGTGCCAGCAGAAAGACAAGCCGGGAGACCCAGTACTTC. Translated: CASRKTSRETQYF.

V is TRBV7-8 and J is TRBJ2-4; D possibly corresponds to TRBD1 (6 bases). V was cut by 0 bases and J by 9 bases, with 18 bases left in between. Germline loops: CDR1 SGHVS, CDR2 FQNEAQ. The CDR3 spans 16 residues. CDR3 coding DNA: TGTGCCAGCAGCTTAGCGTGGACAGCGCAACGTTCCATTCAGTACTTC. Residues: CASSLAWTAQRSIQYF.

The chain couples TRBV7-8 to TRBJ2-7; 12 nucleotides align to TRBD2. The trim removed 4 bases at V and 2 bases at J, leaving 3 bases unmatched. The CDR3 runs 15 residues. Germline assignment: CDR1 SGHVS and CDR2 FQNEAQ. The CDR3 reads CASSYRLAGAYEQYF. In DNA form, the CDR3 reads TGTGCCAGCAGCTACCGACTAGCGGGGGCCTACGAGCAGTACTTC.

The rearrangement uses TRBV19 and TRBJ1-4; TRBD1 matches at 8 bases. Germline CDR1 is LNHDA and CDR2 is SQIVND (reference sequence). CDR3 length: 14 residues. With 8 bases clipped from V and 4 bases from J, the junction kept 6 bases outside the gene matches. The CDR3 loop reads CASRRTGFNEKLFF. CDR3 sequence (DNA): TGTGCCAGTCGCAGGACAGGGTTTAATGAAAAACTGTTTTTT.

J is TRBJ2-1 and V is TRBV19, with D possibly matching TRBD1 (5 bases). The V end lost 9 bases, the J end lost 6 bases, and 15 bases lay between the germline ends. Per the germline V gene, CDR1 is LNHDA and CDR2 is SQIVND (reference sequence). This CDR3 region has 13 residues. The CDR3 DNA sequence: TGTGCCAGCAGGGTCTCGATGTCCAATGAGCAGTTCTTC. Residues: CASRVSMSNEQFF.

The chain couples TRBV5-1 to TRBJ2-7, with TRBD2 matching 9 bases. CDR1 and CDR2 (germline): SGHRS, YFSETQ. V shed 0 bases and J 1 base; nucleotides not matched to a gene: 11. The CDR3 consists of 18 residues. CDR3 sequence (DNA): TGCGCCAGCAGCTTGGTCGGTAGCGGGGGCCCAATTTCCTACGAGCAGTACTTC. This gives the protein CASSLVGSGGPISYEQYF. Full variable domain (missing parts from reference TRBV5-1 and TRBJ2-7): KAGVTQTPRYLIKTRGQQVTLSCSPISGHRSVSWYQQTPGQGLQFLFEYFSETQRNKGNFPGRFSGRQFSNSRSEMNVSTLELGDSALYLCASSLVGSGGPISYEQYFGPGTRLTVT.

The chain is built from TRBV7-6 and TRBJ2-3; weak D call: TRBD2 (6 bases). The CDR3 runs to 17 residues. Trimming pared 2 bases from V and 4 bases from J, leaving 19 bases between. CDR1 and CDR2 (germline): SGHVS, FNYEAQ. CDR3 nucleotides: TGTGCCAGCAGCTTACGTACTGGTGTGGGCGGGGCAGATACGCAGTATTTT. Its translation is CASSLRTGVGGADTQYF.

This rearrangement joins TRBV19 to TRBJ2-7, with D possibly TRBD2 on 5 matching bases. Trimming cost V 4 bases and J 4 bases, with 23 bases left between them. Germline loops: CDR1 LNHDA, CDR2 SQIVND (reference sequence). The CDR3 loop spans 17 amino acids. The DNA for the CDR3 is TGTGCCAGTAGTACCCCGGGGAGCCCCTCAAGCGGATACGAGCAGTACTTC. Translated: CASSTPGSPSSGYEQYF.

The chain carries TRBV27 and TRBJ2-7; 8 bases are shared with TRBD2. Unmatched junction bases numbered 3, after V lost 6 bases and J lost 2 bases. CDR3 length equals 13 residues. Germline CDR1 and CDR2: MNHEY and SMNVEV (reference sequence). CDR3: CASSPGGAYEQYF. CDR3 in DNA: TGTGCCAGCAGCCCCGGGGGGGCCTACGAGCAGTACTTC.

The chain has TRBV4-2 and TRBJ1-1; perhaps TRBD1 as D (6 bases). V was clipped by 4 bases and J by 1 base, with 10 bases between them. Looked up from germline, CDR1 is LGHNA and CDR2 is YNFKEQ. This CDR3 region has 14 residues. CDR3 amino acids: CASSRGGGNTEAFF. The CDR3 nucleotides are TGTGCCAGCAGCCGGGGGGGCGGGAACACTGAAGCTTTCTTT.

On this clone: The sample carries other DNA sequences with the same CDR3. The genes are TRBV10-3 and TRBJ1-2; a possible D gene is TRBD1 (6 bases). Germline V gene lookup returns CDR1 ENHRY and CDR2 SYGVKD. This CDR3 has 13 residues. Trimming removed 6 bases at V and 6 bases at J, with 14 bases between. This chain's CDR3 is CAISATGTNGYTF. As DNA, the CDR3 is TGTGCCATCAGCGCGACAGGTACGAATGGCTACACCTTC.

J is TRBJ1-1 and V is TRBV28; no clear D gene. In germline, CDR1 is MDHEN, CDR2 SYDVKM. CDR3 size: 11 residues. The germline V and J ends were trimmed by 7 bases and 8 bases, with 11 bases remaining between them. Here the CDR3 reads CASKTAGEAFF. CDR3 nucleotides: TGTGCCAGCAAGACGGCCGGGGAAGCTTTCTTT. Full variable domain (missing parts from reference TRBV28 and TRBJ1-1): DVKVTQSSRYLVKRTGEKVFLECVQDMDHENMFWYRQDPGLGLRLIYFSYDVKMKEKGDIPEGYSVSREKKERFSLILESASTNQTSMYLCASKTAGEAFFGQGTRLTVV.

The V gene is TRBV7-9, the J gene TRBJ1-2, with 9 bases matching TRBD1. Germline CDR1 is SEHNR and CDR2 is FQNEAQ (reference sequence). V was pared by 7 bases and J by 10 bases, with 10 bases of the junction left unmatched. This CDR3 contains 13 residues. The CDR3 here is CASTWDRDYFYTF. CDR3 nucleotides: TGTGCCAGCACCTGGGACAGGGACTATTTCTACACCTTC.

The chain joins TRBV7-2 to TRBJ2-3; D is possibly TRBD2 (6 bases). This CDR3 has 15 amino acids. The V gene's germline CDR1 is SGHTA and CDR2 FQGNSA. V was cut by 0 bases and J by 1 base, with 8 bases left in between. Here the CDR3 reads CASSLASGRTDTQYF. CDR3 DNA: TGTGCCAGCAGCTTAGCTAGCGGACGCACAGATACGCAGTATTTT.

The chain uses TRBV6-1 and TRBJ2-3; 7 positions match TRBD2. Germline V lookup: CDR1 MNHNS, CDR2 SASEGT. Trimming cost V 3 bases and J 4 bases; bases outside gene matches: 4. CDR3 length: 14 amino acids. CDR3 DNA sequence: TGTGCCAGCAGTGATGCGGGGGAATCAGATACGCAGTATTTT. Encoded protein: CASSDAGESDTQYF.